This T cell receptor beta chain originates from a study of cytomegalovirus exposure and HLA in healthy donors. The PCR ran on 60 Vbeta and 13 Jbeta primers. The protocol was immunoSEQ multiplex PCR, while the TCRdb copy is restricted to in-frame clones and leaves out a portion. The table shows about 88,000 clones, with over 65% occurring only once. Germline V gives CDR1 SQVTM, CDR2 ANQGSEA. The CDR3 extends over 13 amino acids. V lost 2 bases to trimming and J lost 4 bases, with 12 bases between them. Sequenced input: PBMCs. The chain is built from TRBV29-1 and TRBJ2-7; D call uncertain. The sequence was collected from a woman aged 18-35 years in good health and CMV-seropositive. CDR3 coding DNA: TGCAGCGTTGAACGAGACAACCCGTACGAGCAGTACTTC. Encoded protein: CSVERDNPYEQYF.